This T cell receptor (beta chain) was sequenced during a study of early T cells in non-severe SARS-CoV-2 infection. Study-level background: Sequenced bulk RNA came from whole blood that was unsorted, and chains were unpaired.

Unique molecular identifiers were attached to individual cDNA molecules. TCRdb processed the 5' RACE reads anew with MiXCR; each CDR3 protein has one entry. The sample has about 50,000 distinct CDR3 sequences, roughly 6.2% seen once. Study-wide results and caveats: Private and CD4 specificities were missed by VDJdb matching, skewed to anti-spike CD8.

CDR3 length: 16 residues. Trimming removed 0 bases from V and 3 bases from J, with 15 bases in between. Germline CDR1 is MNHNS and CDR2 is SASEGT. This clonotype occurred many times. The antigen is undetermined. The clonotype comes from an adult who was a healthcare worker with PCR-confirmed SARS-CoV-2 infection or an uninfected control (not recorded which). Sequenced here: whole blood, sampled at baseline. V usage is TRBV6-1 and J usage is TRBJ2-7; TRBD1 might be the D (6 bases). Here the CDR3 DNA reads TGTGCCAGCAGTGAAGCTTCGTGGGACACTAACTACGAGCAGTACTTC. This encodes CASSEASWDTNYEQYF.